A selection of T cell receptor beta chains follows, all from one sample in a study of beta chain features in type 1 diabetes. The method was immunoSEQ multiplex PCR; TCRdb's version includes in-frame clones alone and lacks a portion of them. The table has under 150,000 clones, about 10% seen once. Material for sequencing was central memory CD4+ T cells from blood. The source of these receptors is a man between 25 and 39 years old with type 1 diabetes. CDR3s include the opening cysteine and the closing phenylalanine or tryptophan. A D gene is named only where the DNA matches it firmly. Not all rows give a size; the values are once, few, many and, for expanded clones, a class.

NA NA TRBJ2-7 TRBV18 CASSPPTEGKFNEQYF TGTGCCAGCTCACCACCGACGGAGGGGAAGTTCAACGAGCAGTACTTC
few NA TRBJ1-1 TRBV5-1 CASSQQGGETEAFF TGCGCCAGCAGTCAACAGGGCGGAGAGACTGAAGCTTTCTTT
few TRBD1 TRBJ2-6 TRBV6-4 CASTWTGRAGANVLTF TGTGCCAGCACCTGGACAGGGAGAGCTGGGGCCAACGTCCTGACTTTC
few TRBD1 TRBJ1-6 TRBV13 CASSLGPGDRRPLHF TGTGCCAGCAGCTTAGGACCGGGGGACAGGAGGCCCCTCCACTTT
NA TRBD2 TRBJ2-1 TRBV18 CASSPMSSGDNEQFF TGTGCCAGCTCACCAATGTCTAGCGGGGACAATGAGCAGTTCTTC
few NA TRBJ2-2 TRBV6-6 CASSYSQGIGELFF TGTGCCAGCAGTTACTCCCAGGGGATCGGGGAGCTGTTTTTT
many NA TRBJ2-7 TRBV11-1 CASSLASGSYEQYF TGTGCCAGCAGCTTAGCAAGCGGCTCCTACGAGCAGTACTTC
NA NA TRBJ1-6 TRBV9 CASSPTGTSPLHF TGTGCCAGCAGCCCTACAGGGACTTCACCCCTCCACTTT
NA NA TRBJ1-6 TRBV6-1 CASSESLGQWDSPLHF TGTGCCAGCAGTGAATCCCTTGGACAATGGGATTCACCCCTCCACTTT
few NA TRBJ2-2 TRBV15 CATKITRNTGELFF TGTGCCACCAAGATCACCAGAAACACCGGGGAGCTGTTTTTT
few NA TRBJ2-5 TRBV18 CASSPAGGPETQYF TGTGCCAGCTCACCGGCCGGAGGGCCAGAGACCCAGTACTTC
NA TRBD1 TRBJ1-4 TRBV5-8 CASSAGTGSNEKLFF TGTGCCAGCAGTGCCGGGACAGGAAGTAATGAAAAACTGTTTTTT
NA NA TRBJ2-3 TRBV4-3 CASSQDLAGATDTQYF TGCGCCAGCAGCCAAGATCTGGCGGGGGCAACAGATACGCAGTATTTT
few NA TRBJ1-1 TRBV5-6 CASSLYGRGNTEAFF TGTGCCAGCAGCTTGTATGGCAGGGGGAACACTGAAGCTTTCTTT
NA NA TRBJ2-2 TRBV11-3 CASSSSSGELFF TGTGCCAGCAGCTCGAGTTCCGGGGAGCTGTTTTTT
NA NA TRBJ1-1 TRBV11-2 CASLSGGNTEAFF TGTGCCAGCTTATCCGGGGGGAACACTGAAGCTTTCTTT
NA NA TRBJ2-5 TRBV4-1 CASSPRGGETQYF TGCGCCAGCAGCCCCAGAGGAGGGGAGACCCAGTACTTC
few TRBD1 TRBJ1-1 TRBV6-5 CASSYSRTGDTEAFF TGTGCCAGCAGTTACTCCCGGACAGGAGACACTGAAGCTTTCTTT
few NA TRBJ2-7 TRBV5-1 CASSLGAGSSYEQYF TGCGCCAGCAGCTTGGGTGCGGGGAGCTCCTACGAGCAGTACTTC
few TRBD1 TRBJ1-1 TRBV19 CASNPGQGSTEAFF TGTGCCAGTAACCCGGGACAGGGAAGCACTGAAGCTTTCTTT
NA NA TRBJ2-5 TRBV10-3 CAISERLAETQYF TGTGCCATCAGTGAGCGATTAGCGGAGACCCAGTACTTC
few TRBD2 TRBJ2-1 TRBV7-6 CASSHRTSGEATLYNEQFF TGTGCCAGCAGCCACCGGACTAGCGGGGAGGCTACCCTGTACAATGAGCAGTTCTTC
few NA TRBJ2-7 TRBV14 CASSQESYREQYF TGTGCCAGCAGCCAAGAGTCCTATCGCGAGCAGTACTTC
NA TRBD1 TRBJ1-1 TRBV5-1 CASRKSQGALNTEAFF TGCGCCAGCAGAAAATCTCAGGGGGCGCTGAACACTGAAGCTTTCTTT
NA NA TRBJ1-1 TRBV4-1 CASSQDIRDTEAFF TGCGCCAGCAGCCAAGATATCAGGGACACTGAAGCTTTCTTT
few NA TRBJ1-4 TRBV23-1 CASSRVRARATNEKLFF TGCGCCAGCAGTCGGGTCAGGGCTAGAGCAACTAATGAAAAACTGTTTTTT
NA TRBD1 TRBJ2-7 TRBV6-5 CASSKTGVPYEQYF TGTGCCAGCAGCAAAACAGGGGTCCCCTACGAGCAGTACTTC
few TRBD1 TRBJ2-5 TRBV19 CASRDTGGETQYF TGTGCCAGTAGGGATACAGGGGGGGAGACCCAGTACTTC
NA TRBD1 TRBJ2-3 TRBV19 CASSDRGRTDTQYF TGTGCCAGTAGTGACAGGGGGAGGACAGATACGCAGTATTTT
NA TRBD1 TRBJ1-2 TRBV25-1 CASSGQGWGYTF TGTGCCAGCAGTGGACAGGGGTGGGGCTACACCTTC
NA TRBD1 TRBJ1-6 TRBV28 CASSPRTGYNSPLHF TGTGCCAGCAGCCCAAGGACAGGTTATAATTCACCCCTCCACTTT
few NA TRBJ2-7 TRBV28 CASSLARGVTYEQYF TGTGCCAGCAGTTTGGCCAGGGGAGTCACCTACGAGCAGTACTTC
few NA TRBJ2-7 TRBV11-2 CASSRDKGEQYF TGTGCCAGCAGCCGAGACAAGGGGGAGCAGTACTTC
few TRBD1 TRBJ1-6 TRBV5-4 CASSATGLGANSPLHF TGTGCCAGCAGCGCGACAGGGCTAGGGGCCAATTCACCCCTCCACTTT
NA TRBD2 TRBJ2-3 TRBV28 CASSSAGGTDTQYF TGTGCCAGCAGTTCCGCGGGGGGCACAGATACGCAGTATTTT
NA TRBD2 TRBJ2-3 TRBV7-8 CASSLQWVAGGARTDTQYF TGTGCCAGCAGCCTTCAGTGGGTAGCGGGGGGTGCCCGCACAGATACGCAGTATTTT
NA TRBD2 TRBJ2-1 TRBV19 CASSRTRGEQFF TGTGCCAGTAGTAGGACTAGAGGTGAGCAGTTCTTC
few TRBD2 TRBJ2-2 TRBV4-2 CASSQSLAGESTGELFF TGTGCCAGCAGTCAATCCCTAGCGGGGGAGAGCACCGGGGAGCTGTTTTTT
few TRBD1 TRBJ1-1 TRBV2 CASSGTGPSGFF TGTGCCAGCAGTGGGACAGGGCCCTCCGGCTTCTTT
few NA TRBJ2-1 TRBV5-6 CASSLNREQFF TGTGCCAGCAGCTTGAACCGGGAGCAGTTCTTC
NA NA TRBJ2-3 TRBV1 CTSSLRGADTQYF TGCACCAGCAGCCTTCGGGGGGCAGATACGCAGTATTTT
few TRBD2 TRBJ2-3 TRBV11-2 CASSASAGTTLSTDTQYF TGTGCCAGCAGCGCAAGTGCCGGGACTACCCTCAGCACAGATACGCAGTATTTT
few NA TRBJ1-1 TRBV6-5 CASSTDKNTEAFF TGTGCCAGCAGTACAGACAAGAACACTGAAGCTTTCTTT
few NA TRBJ2-1 TRBV7-9 CASSRTRASSYNEQFF TGTGCCAGCAGCCGGACCAGGGCTAGCTCCTACAATGAGCAGTTCTTC
NA TRBD1 TRBJ1-1 TRBV6-5 CASSSPGGYTEAFF TGTGCCAGCAGTTCCCCAGGGGGGTACACTGAAGCTTTCTTT
NA TRBD2 TRBJ2-1 TRBV5-1 CASSPLAGGNEQFF TGCGCCAGCAGTCCGCTAGCGGGGGGGAATGAGCAGTTCTTC
few TRBD2 TRBJ2-2 TRBV19 CASTNGRGPNTGELFF TGTGCCAGTACTAACGGGAGGGGCCCGAACACCGGGGAGCTGTTTTTT
NA TRBD2 TRBJ2-1 TRBV5-4 CASRAGTNLREQFF TGTGCCAGCCGAGCCGGGACTAACTTACGGGAGCAGTTCTTC
NA TRBD2 TRBJ2-7 TRBV7-2 CASSPSTGDYYEQYF TGTGCCAGCAGCCCCTCAACCGGGGACTATTACGAGCAGTACTTC
NA NA TRBJ2-1 TRBV6-5 CASSYSLRASNEQFF TGTGCCAGCAGTTACTCCCTCAGGGCGTCCAATGAGCAGTTCTTC
NA NA TRBJ1-2 TRBV5-8 CASSLASVGYTF TGTGCCAGCAGCTTGGCTTCAGTCGGCTACACCTTC
NA TRBD1 TRBJ1-1 TRBV5-1 CASNYFSGGAYTEAFF TGCGCCAGCAATTACTTCTCAGGGGGCGCGTACACTGAAGCTTTCTTT
NA TRBD1 TRBJ1-6 TRBV19 CASSTSGTELHF TGTGCCAGTAGTACGTCAGGGACAGAACTCCACTTT
NA NA TRBJ1-5 TRBV19 CASGLNGNNQPQHF TGTGCCAGTGGACTTAATGGTAACAATCAGCCCCAGCATTTT
few NA TRBJ2-7 TRBV15 CATSRDLSYEQYF TGTGCCACCAGCAGAGATCTGAGCTACGAGCAGTACTTC
NA NA TRBJ1-1 TRBV7-2 CASSFSGTEAFF TGTGCCAGCAGTTTTTCCGGGACAGAAGCTTTCTTT
few NA TRBJ2-7 TRBV5-4 CASRPGGGATYEQYF TGTGCCAGCAGACCCGGCGGGGGCGCAACCTACGAGCAGTACTTC